These T cell receptor beta chains were read from a single sample in a study of T cell responses to AZD1222 COVID-19 vaccine. Repertoires were generated with immunoSEQ multiplex PCR, while TCRdb's copy carries only in-frame clones and drops some. Of 180,000 or so clones listed, about 92% are singletons. The sample consisted of peripheral blood, taken 28 days after the second AZD1222 dose. These receptors originate from an adult who received the AZD1222 COVID-19 vaccine. Both conserved end residues are part of each CDR3. A D gene is named only where the DNA matches it firmly. Not every row has a clone size; where given, it reads once, few, many or a size class.

v_gene	j_gene	abundance	d_gene	CDR3aa	CDR3nt
TRBV6-1	TRBJ1-1	-	TRBD1	CASSEVQGAMNTEAFF	TGTGCCAGCAGTGAAGTTCAGGGGGCGATGAACACTGAAGCTTTCTTT
TRBV13	TRBJ1-5	-	-	CASSLGQGSQPQHF	TGTGCCAGCAGCTTAGGACAGGGAAGCCAGCCCCAGCATTTT
TRBV5-5	TRBJ2-1	-	-	CASSSRDTFSYNEQFF	TGTGCCAGCAGCTCCCGGGACACCTTCTCCTACAATGAGCAGTTCTTC
TRBV7-2	TRBJ1-3	-	-	CASSLDRGISGNTIYF	TGTGCCAGCAGCTTAGACCGGGGCATCTCTGGAAACACCATATATTTT
TRBV6-5	TRBJ2-1	-	TRBD1	CASSYRTGGYNEQFF	TGTGCCAGCAGTTACCGGACAGGGGGGTACAATGAGCAGTTCTTC
TRBV28	TRBJ1-4	-	-	CASMASILKGTTNEKLFF	TGTGCCAGCATGGCCTCCATACTAAAAGGGACAACTAATGAAAAACTGTTTTTT
TRBV7-8	TRBJ2-1	-	-	CASSLSGRAYNEQFF	TGTGCCAGCAGCTTATCTGGACGGGCCTACAATGAGCAGTTCTTC
TRBV27	TRBJ1-3	once	TRBD1	CASSAGTATSGNTIYF	TGTGCCAGCAGTGCCGGGACAGCAACGTCTGGAAACACCATATATTTT
TRBV5-1	TRBJ1-1	-	-	CASSLGTDGDTEAFF	TGCGCCAGCAGCTTGGGGACAGACGGTGACACTGAAGCTTTCTTT
TRBV3-1/TRBV3-2	TRBJ1-2	-	TRBD1	CASSSGQGAGYGYTF	TGTGCCAGCAGCTCAGGACAGGGGGCCGGTTATGGCTACACCTTC
TRBV4-2	TRBJ1-2	-	-	CASSQARQETYGYTF	TGTGCCAGCAGCCAAGCTCGACAGGAGACCTATGGCTACACCTTC
TRBV30	TRBJ1-5	-	TRBD1	CAWSVRQGASTPNQPQHF	TGTGCCTGGAGTGTACGGCAGGGGGCCTCCACACCCAATCAGCCCCAGCATTTT
TRBV7-8	TRBJ2-1	-	TRBD2	CASRLVGLGEQFF	TGTGCCAGCAGACTAGTGGGACTAGGCGAGCAGTTCTTC
TRBV28	TRBJ1-6	-	-	CASSHRSRVGDNSPLHF	TGTGCCAGCAGTCACCGGTCGAGGGTTGGCGATAATTCACCCCTCCACTTT
TRBV5-1	TRBJ1-5	-	-	CASSPSGDLDQPQHF	TGCGCCAGCAGCCCGTCAGGAGATTTGGATCAGCCCCAGCATTTT
TRBV19	TRBJ1-3	-	-	CASSIKTVWSPTSGNTIYF	TGTGCCAGTAGTATTAAGACCGTGTGGAGCCCCACTTCTGGAAACACCATATATTTT
TRBV5-6	TRBJ1-2	-	TRBD1	CASSWTGAYGYTF	TGTGCCAGCAGCTGGACAGGAGCTTATGGCTACACCTTC
TRBV7-9	TRBJ2-3	-	TRBD1	CASSRTGGTDTQYF	TGTGCCAGCAGCCGGACAGGGGGCACAGATACGCAGTATTTT
TRBV30	TRBJ2-5	-	-	CAWRRLGAQETQYF	TGTGCCTGGAGGCGGTTGGGGGCCCAAGAGACCCAGTACTTC
TRBV10-3	TRBJ1-2	-	TRBD1	CAIRQGQDGSDGYTF	TGTGCCATTCGACAGGGCCAGGATGGATCTGATGGCTACACCTTC
TRBV19	TRBJ1-6	-	-	CASSILGRDNSPLHF	TGTGCCAGTAGTATTCTCGGCAGGGATAATTCACCCCTCCACTTT
TRBV6-5	TRBJ2-3	-	-	CASREPDTQYF	TGTGCCAGCAGGGAGCCGGATACGCAGTATTTT
TRBV2	TRBJ2-7	-	-	CASSEARQIYEQYF	TGTGCCAGCAGTGAGGCCCGACAGATCTACGAGCAGTACTTC
TRBV20-1	TRBJ1-1	-	-	CSASGGANTEAFF	TGCAGTGCTAGTGGAGGGGCGAACACTGAAGCTTTCTTT
TRBV13	TRBJ1-2	-	-	CASSWRTAGYTF	TGTGCCAGCAGCTGGCGGACGGCTGGCTACACCTTC
TRBV5-4	TRBJ2-7	-	-	CASSPGGSYEQYF	TGTGCCAGCAGCCCCGGGGGATCCTACGAGCAGTACTTC
TRBV19	TRBJ1-1	-	TRBD1	CASSMPTGLATEAFF	TGTGCCAGTAGTATGCCGACAGGGTTGGCCACTGAAGCTTTCTTT
TRBV18	TRBJ1-5	-	-	CASSRLGGRNSGGNQPQHF	TGTGCCAGCTCAAGGTTGGGCGGACGAAACTCAGGAGGCAATCAGCCCCAGCATTTT
TRBV7-8	TRBJ2-1	once	TRBD2	CASSPLAVSYNEQFF	TGTGCCAGCAGTCCACTAGCGGTATCCTACAATGAGCAGTTCTTC
TRBV5-1	TRBJ1-1	-	-	CASSLGTLKLNTEAFF	TGCGCCAGCAGCCTGGGAACACTAAAACTGAACACTGAAGCTTTCTTT
TRBV5-1	TRBJ1-2	-	TRBD1	CASSLGQGTRGGYTF	TGCGCCAGCAGCCTCGGACAGGGGACGAGGGGTGGCTACACCTTC
TRBV10-3	TRBJ1-6	-	-	CAISAGRNNSPLHF	TGTGCCATCAGTGCGGGACGGAATAATTCACCCCTCCACTTT
TRBV6-4	TRBJ2-3	once	-	CASSDPLKRDTQYF	TGTGCCAGCAGTGACCCCTTAAAGAGGGATACGCAGTATTTT
TRBV7-8	TRBJ1-1	-	-	CASSLKRGTEAFF	TGTGCCAGCAGCTTAAAAAGGGGCACTGAAGCTTTCTTT
TRBV7-8	TRBJ1-5	-	-	CASSLEETSNQPQHF	TGTGCCAGCAGCTTAGAGGAAACTAGCAATCAGCCCCAGCATTTT
TRBV7-9	TRBJ2-7	once	TRBD1	CASSLGQGAFYEQYF	TGTGCCAGCAGCTTAGGACAGGGGGCTTTCTACGAGCAGTACTTC
TRBV10-1	TRBJ1-2	-	-	CASSEAEDYLAGGYTF	TGCGCCAGCAGTGAGGCGGAGGATTATCTAGCTGGGGGCTACACCTTC
TRBV3-1/TRBV3-2	TRBJ2-7	once	TRBD2	CASSQGLAASYEQYF	TGTGCCAGCTCCCAAGGGCTAGCGGCCTCCTACGAGCAGTACTTC
TRBV7-7	TRBJ2-2	-	-	CATIAGGELFF	TGTGCTACGATAGCCGGCGGGGAGCTGTTTTTT
TRBV15	TRBJ1-5	once	TRBD1	CATSRGTGAQPQHF	TGTGCCACCAGCAGAGGAACAGGGGCTCAGCCCCAGCATTTT
TRBV7-9	TRBJ2-5	-	TRBD1	CATQKEGTGGETQYF	TGTGCCACCCAGAAGGAGGGGACAGGGGGCGAGACCCAGTACTTC
TRBV28	TRBJ1-2	-	-	CAIRDFNYGYTF	TGTGCCATCCGGGACTTTAACTATGGCTACACCTTC
TRBV15	TRBJ2-7	-	TRBD1	CATSREQGKNEQYF	TGTGCCACCAGCAGAGAACAGGGGAAGAACGAGCAGTACTTC
TRBV4-2	TRBJ1-2	-	-	CASSQEGGYTF	TGTGCCAGCAGCCAAGAGGGAGGCTACACCTTC
TRBV29-1	TRBJ1-2	-	TRBD1	CSVAGQLYGYTF	TGCAGCGTTGCGGGACAGCTCTATGGCTACACCTTC
TRBV7-8	TRBJ1-4	-	-	CASSHQTRYFEKLFF	TGTGCCAGCAGCCATCAGACACGATACTTTGAAAAACTGTTTTTT
TRBV7-9	TRBJ2-1	-	TRBD2	CASRWTSSGRANEQFF	TGTGCCAGCAGATGGACTTCTAGCGGGAGGGCCAATGAGCAGTTCTTC
TRBV19	TRBJ1-1	-	-	CASSIVPGDMNTEAFF	TGTGCCAGTAGTATAGTCCCCGGGGACATGAACACTGAAGCTTTCTTT
TRBV5-6	TRBJ2-5	-	-	CASSLEMSLQETQYF	TGTGCCAGCAGCTTGGAAATGTCTCTCCAAGAGACCCAGTACTTC
TRBV2	TRBJ2-3	-	-	CASIKRTTDTQYF	TGTGCCAGCATCAAACGGACCACAGATACGCAGTATTTT
TRBV19	TRBJ1-5	-	-	CASTIGGSQHF	TGTGCCAGTACCATTGGCGGGTCCCAGCATTTT
TRBV18	TRBJ1-2	-	-	CASSGSRYNNYGYTF	TGTGCCAGCTCAGGAAGCAGGTACAATAACTATGGCTACACCTTC
TRBV30	TRBJ1-1	-	TRBD1	CACARDSEAFF	TGTGCCTGCGCACGGGACAGTGAAGCTTTCTTT
TRBV3-1/TRBV3-2	TRBJ1-5	-	-	CASSSQGNQPQHF	TGTGCCAGCAGCTCTCAAGGCAATCAGCCCCAGCATTTT
TRBV12-3/TRBV12-4	TRBJ2-2	-	TRBD1	CASRDRATGELFF	TGTGCCAGCAGGGACAGGGCTACCGGGGAGCTGTTTTTT